This TCR beta chain was identified in a study of Ad26.COV2.S vaccination and SARS-CoV-2 variants. Study-wide results and limits: Vaccine recipients posted higher spike-specific TCR breadth than their placebo counterparts.

Treatment denoted: 15 to 20 received Ad26.COV2.S at low or high dose, single or two shots; several received placebo; per-sample allocation not given. Sampling was done on day 63 after the first vaccine or placebo injection. As regards this clone: Its cognate antigen is unknown.

TCRdb's table, derived via immunoSEQ multiplex PCR, lists solely in-frame clones and lacks some. Seen here are a few hundred thousand clones, 90% observed once, and the top ten hold about 5%. Trimming removed 1 base at V and 4 bases at J, with 6 bases between. Per the germline V gene, CDR1 is SGHVT and CDR2 is SQSDAQ. This CDR3 is built from 13 residues. J is TRBJ2-3 and V is TRBV7-4; D call uncertain. The clonotype comes from a person between 18 and 60 years old who received the Ad26.COV2.S COVID-19 vaccine or a placebo. The sample in question was peripheral blood, obtained in a trial of Ad26.COV2.S vaccine versus placebo. The CDR3 reads CASSLEESDTQYF. CDR3 DNA sequence: TGTGCCAGCAGCTTAGAAGAATCAGATACGCAGTATTTT.